A selection of T cell receptor beta chains follows, all from one sample in a study of CD8 T cells in ankylosing spondylitis. Each CDR3 protein is one row after TCRdb ran MiXCR on the 5' RACE reads. The table shows about 130,000 distinct CDR3 sequences, with 7% to 10% occurring only once. Material: blood, either unsorted or a sorted T cell fraction (not recorded which). Every receptor here comes from a male donor with ankylosing spondylitis or in good health (not recorded which). Each CDR3 is given with its conserved first and last residue. Each record gives: clone size, D gene, J gene, V gene, CDR3 DNA, CDR3 protein. The D gene is left open where the match is weak. Some rows mark clone size as missing; the rest say once, few, many or name a class of expanded clone.

size: many; D: NA; J: TRBJ2-5; V: TRBV11-2; DNA: TGTGCCAGCAGCTTTGGGGGTAGAGTGGGGAGGGAGACCCAGTACTTC; CDR3: CASSFGGRVGRETQYF
size: many; D: NA; J: TRBJ2-3; V: TRBV6-1; DNA: TGTGCCAGCAGTGAAGTTCCCGCGGACCACACAGATACGCAGTATTTT; CDR3: CASSEVPADHTDTQYF
size: many; D: NA; J: TRBJ1-5; V: TRBV12-3/TRBV12-4; DNA: TGTGCCAGCAGCCCCAACAGGGAACAACAGCCCCAGCATTTT; CDR3: CASSPNREQQPQHF
size: once; D: TRBD2; J: TRBJ2-3; V: TRBV12-3/TRBV12-4; DNA: TGTGCCAGCAGTTCTAGCGGCCGTGGCACAGATACGCAGTATTTT; CDR3: CASSSSGRGTDTQYF
size: many; D: TRBD2; J: TRBJ2-3; V: TRBV4-3; DNA: TGCGCCAGCAGCCAAGATTGGGGGCCGACTAGCGGGACGCCTACGCAGTATTTT; CDR3: CASSQDWGPTSGTPTQYF
size: many; D: TRBD2; J: TRBJ2-3; V: TRBV20-1; DNA: TGCAGTCCCGGACTAGCAGACACAGATACGCAGTATTTT; CDR3: CSPGLADTDTQYF
size: many; D: NA; J: TRBJ2-1; V: TRBV20-1; DNA: TGCAGTGCTCCAGCCAAGCTAGATGAGCAGTTCTTC; CDR3: CSAPAKLDEQFF
size: many; D: NA; J: TRBJ2-2; V: TRBV29-1; DNA: TGCAGCGTTGAAGCCCCTAGCAGAGGCACCGGGGAGCTGTTTTTT; CDR3: CSVEAPSRGTGELFF
size: many; D: NA; J: TRBJ2-7; V: TRBV9; DNA: TGTGCCAGCAGCGTAGGAGGGAGTTCTGTGTACGAGCAGTACTTC; CDR3: CASSVGGSSVYEQYF
size: NA; D: NA; J: TRBJ2-7; V: TRBV20-1; DNA: TGCAGTGCTAGGTCGGCCAGCTCCTACGAGCAGTACTTC; CDR3: CSARSASSYEQYF
size: many; D: NA; J: TRBJ2-1; V: TRBV5-1; DNA: TGCGCCAGCTCTACCCCTACCTCGAGGAATGAGCAGTTCTTC; CDR3: CASSTPTSRNEQFF
size: many; D: TRBD1; J: TRBJ1-1; V: TRBV6-5; DNA: TGTGCCAGCAGTTACTCCGGGACAGGGGCAAACACTGAAGCTTTCTTT; CDR3: CASSYSGTGANTEAFF
size: many; D: TRBD2; J: TRBJ2-3; V: TRBV12-3/TRBV12-4; DNA: TGTGCCAGCAGTCCGAGACTAGCGGGAGTGATTATTACGCAGTATTTT; CDR3: CASSPRLAGVIITQYF
size: many; D: NA; J: TRBJ2-1; V: TRBV11-2; DNA: TGTGCCAGCAGCTTTATGAGGGGCCAAACCTACAATGAGCAGTTCTTC; CDR3: CASSFMRGQTYNEQFF
size: many; D: NA; J: TRBJ2-3; V: TRBV5-5; DNA: TGTGCCAGCAGCCCAGGGTCGGGACACTACACAGATACGCAGTATTTT; CDR3: CASSPGSGHYTDTQYF
size: few; D: NA; J: TRBJ2-1; V: TRBV15; DNA: TGTGCCACCAGCAGAGATTTCGGGGGACTCTCCTACAATGAGCAGTTCTTC; CDR3: CATSRDFGGLSYNEQFF
size: many; D: TRBD2; J: TRBJ2-7; V: TRBV7-9; DNA: TGTGCCAGCAGCTTGGGACTAGCGGGACGATCCTACGAGCAGTACTTC; CDR3: CASSLGLAGRSYEQYF
size: NA; D: NA; J: TRBJ2-7; V: TRBV14; DNA: TGTGCCAGCAGCCGCGGAGTAGCGGACCTCTACGAGCAGTACTTC; CDR3: CASSRGVADLYEQYF
size: many; D: NA; J: TRBJ2-5; V: TRBV5-4; DNA: TGTGCCAGCGGGGAGGTGCAAGAGACCCAGTACTTC; CDR3: CASGEVQETQYF
size: many; D: NA; J: TRBJ1-5; V: TRBV6-1; DNA: TGTGCCAGCAGTGCTCCGGGGAACCCTAGCAATCAGCCCCAGCATTTT; CDR3: CASSAPGNPSNQPQHF
size: many; D: TRBD1; J: TRBJ1-5; V: TRBV7-9; DNA: TGTGCCAGCAGCCATACAGGGGGGAAAAACCAGCCCCAGCATTTT; CDR3: CASSHTGGKNQPQHF
size: NA; D: NA; J: TRBJ1-1; V: TRBV24-1; DNA: TGTGCCACCAGGTTGGGGAACACTGAAGCTTTCTTT; CDR3: CATRLGNTEAFF
size: many; D: TRBD2; J: TRBJ2-3; V: TRBV20-1; DNA: TGCAGTGCTAGAAGTCCAGCGGGAGGTACAGATACGCAGTATTTT; CDR3: CSARSPAGGTDTQYF
size: many; D: NA; J: TRBJ2-3; V: TRBV6-2/TRBV6-3; DNA: TGTGCCAGCAGTCGAACTCCTCGGGGACCAGATACGCAGTATTTT; CDR3: CASSRTPRGPDTQYF
size: many; D: NA; J: TRBJ2-7; V: TRBV6-1; DNA: TGTGCCAGCAGTGAAGCCTGGGACCGGACCTACGAGCAGTACTTC; CDR3: CASSEAWDRTYEQYF
size: many; D: NA; J: TRBJ1-4; V: TRBV12-3/TRBV12-4; DNA: TGTGCCAGCAGCTTCGGGAGCAGAGGAACTGAAAAACTGTTTTTT; CDR3: CASSFGSRGTEKLFF
size: many; D: NA; J: TRBJ2-6; V: TRBV29-1; DNA: TGCAGCGTTCGTCCTAGACTCGGGGCCAACGTCCTGACTTTC; CDR3: CSVRPRLGANVLTF
size: many; D: NA; J: TRBJ1-5; V: TRBV20-1; DNA: TGCAGTGTTACAGGTTTTCGAAATCAGCCCCAGCATTTT; CDR3: CSVTGFRNQPQHF
size: NA; D: NA; J: TRBJ2-1; V: TRBV3-1; DNA: TGTGCCAGCATAGGTCGGAACAATGAGCAGTTCTTC; CDR3: CASIGRNNEQFF
size: many; D: NA; J: TRBJ2-2; V: TRBV29-1; DNA: TGCAGCGTTGGGGCAGTGACGAACACCGGGGAGCTGTTTTTT; CDR3: CSVGAVTNTGELFF
size: few; D: NA; J: TRBJ2-7; V: TRBV7-3; DNA: TGTGCCAGCAGCTTAATTCCGGGCTACGAGCAGTACTTC; CDR3: CASSLIPGYEQYF
size: many; D: NA; J: TRBJ2-7; V: TRBV27; DNA: TGTGCCAGCAGTTCCAAGACAGGTTCCTACGAGCAGTACTTC; CDR3: CASSSKTGSYEQYF
size: NA; D: TRBD2; J: TRBJ2-5; V: TRBV20-1; DNA: TGCAGTGCTCGGCGGGAGGGCTGGGAGACCCAGTACTTC; CDR3: CSARREGWETQYF
size: few; D: TRBD2; J: TRBJ2-1; V: TRBV24-1; DNA: TGTGCCACCAGTGATTTGCTCTGCCAGGTTGGGACTAGCCGTTACAATGAGCAGTTCTTC; CDR3: CATSDLLCQVGTSRYNEQFF
size: many; D: NA; J: TRBJ1-4; V: TRBV12-3/TRBV12-4; DNA: TGTGCCAGCAGTTTAGGGTATGAAAAACTGTTTTTT; CDR3: CASSLGYEKLFF
size: few; D: NA; J: TRBJ2-3; V: TRBV7-9; DNA: TGTGCCAGCAGCCCAAGGGCCTGGGATGCTAGCACAGATACGCAGTATTTT; CDR3: CASSPRAWDASTDTQYF
size: few; D: NA; J: TRBJ2-5; V: TRBV24-1; DNA: TGTGCCACCAGTGATGGGGTAGGAGAGACCCAGTACTTC; CDR3: CATSDGVGETQYF
size: many; D: NA; J: TRBJ1-5; V: TRBV12-3/TRBV12-4; DNA: TGTGCCAGCAAAACGACAGATCAGCCCCAGCATTTT; CDR3: CASKTTDQPQHF
size: NA; D: NA; J: TRBJ2-7; V: TRBV6-1; DNA: TGTGCCAGCAGAACCACAGGGAAGTCCTACGAGCAGTACTTC; CDR3: CASRTTGKSYEQYF
size: many; D: NA; J: TRBJ2-7; V: TRBV9; DNA: TGTGCCAGCAGCGTCCGGGACTGGCAAGGGGTGGGCGAGCAGTACTTC; CDR3: CASSVRDWQGVGEQYF
size: few; D: TRBD1; J: TRBJ2-7; V: TRBV7-9; DNA: TGTGCCAGCAGCTTCTCCGGACAGGGGGCTTACGAGCAGTACTTC; CDR3: CASSFSGQGAYEQYF
size: NA; D: TRBD2; J: TRBJ2-1; V: TRBV20-1; DNA: TGCAGTGCTAGAGATCGAGGGCGGGAGTACTACAATGAGCAGTTCTTC; CDR3: CSARDRGREYYNEQFF
size: many; D: NA; J: TRBJ1-2; V: TRBV6-5; DNA: TGTGCCACCCGGCGGGGGGATGGCTACACCTTC; CDR3: CATRRGDGYTF
size: many; D: TRBD1; J: TRBJ2-3; V: TRBV29-1; DNA: TGCAGCGTTGAACCGGGACAGGGGGGAGATACGCAGTATTTT; CDR3: CSVEPGQGGDTQYF
size: NA; D: NA; J: TRBJ2-5; V: TRBV5-1; DNA: TGCGCCAGCAGCTTTGACGCGCCACAAGAGACCCAGTACTTC; CDR3: CASSFDAPQETQYF
size: NA; D: NA; J: TRBJ2-1; V: TRBV19; DNA: TGTGCCAGTAGTATAATCAACTCCACGAACAATGAGCAGTTCTTC; CDR3: CASSIINSTNNEQFF
size: many; D: TRBD1; J: TRBJ1-2; V: TRBV6-1; DNA: TGTGCCAGCCGGGGGGGACAGTACTATGGCTACACCTTC; CDR3: CASRGGQYYGYTF
size: many; D: NA; J: TRBJ2-1; V: TRBV4-3; DNA: TGCGCCAGCAGCCAAGGGATCGGAGGTCACAATGAGCAGTTCTTC; CDR3: CASSQGIGGHNEQFF
size: many; D: NA; J: TRBJ1-1; V: TRBV20-1; DNA: TGCAGTGCTAGAAGCAGAAGGTCGGAAGCTTTCTTT; CDR3: CSARSRRSEAFF
size: NA; D: TRBD1; J: TRBJ2-7; V: TRBV28; DNA: TGTGCCAGCAGCCGAGGGGGGACAGGTTACTACGAGCAGTACTTC; CDR3: CASSRGGTGYYEQYF
size: many; D: NA; J: TRBJ2-1; V: TRBV9; DNA: TGTGCCAGCAGCGGTATTGGCCGGGACCCACCCTTCATTGAGCAGTTCTTC; CDR3: CASSGIGRDPPFIEQFF
size: few; D: NA; J: TRBJ1-5; V: TRBV20-1; DNA: TGCAGTGCTAGAGAATCCCGGGGGGTAGACGGCAATCAGCCCCAGCATTTT; CDR3: CSARESRGVDGNQPQHF
size: many; D: NA; J: TRBJ1-1; V: TRBV6-1; DNA: TGTGCCAGCAGTGAAAGGGGCTCTTACACTGAAGCTTTCTTT; CDR3: CASSERGSYTEAFF